A few counts support the clone carrying this TCR beta chain. The J segment lost 7 bases and the V segment lost 4 bases, leaving 17 bases of the junction unmatched. Germline loops: CDR1 SGHRS, CDR2 YFSETQ. The CDR3 contains 17 residues. Here immunoSEQ multiplex PCR was the method, and the copy in TCRdb shows in-frame clones only, minus some. The data hold 20,000 to 25,000 clones, with over 75% observed a single time. These data are taken from a study of CD4+ T cells in melanoma. This clonotype originated in a human donor with melanoma. Sequenced material: cells from a culture (not recorded whether cultured in vitro). The chain carries TRBV5-1 and TRBJ1-2; 9 bases are shared with TRBD1. CDR3 bases: TGCGCCAGCAGCCAGAATCCGCCCGGACAGGGGTACTCTGGCTACACCTTC. Its translation: CASSQNPPGQGYSGYTF. The full variable domain, in which reference TRBV5-1 and TRBJ1-2 provide the parts outside the CDR3, is KAGVTQTPRYLIKTRGQQVTLSCSPISGHRSVSWYQQTPGQGLQFLFEYFSETQRNKGNFPGRFSGRQFSNSRSEMNVSTLELGDSALYLCASSQNPPGQGYSGYTFGSGTRLTVV.